Listed here is a single TCR beta chain. These data originate in a study of blood T cell repertoires in COVID-19. Looking at the study overall: Italy, Spain and the United States were the sources of the convalescent and acute COVID-19 samples. Nucleic acid was either cDNA or gDNA, and it came from T cells, B-cell-depleted T cells, or PBMCs.

Clones were sequenced by immunoSEQ multiplex PCR, and TCRdb holds only the in-frame ones, with some missing. The sample has about 120,000 clones, approximately 80% seen once; the top ten hold around 7.6%. The V gene's germline CDR1 is GTSNPN and CDR2 SVGIG (reference sequence). CDR3 length equals 15 residues. V shed 2 bases and J 4 bases; nucleotides not matched to a gene: 5. The genes are TRBV30 and TRBJ1-5, with 10 bases matching TRBD1. The specimen was peripheral blood. This receptor was taken from a man aged 70-80 years with active or convalescent COVID-19. CDR3 residues: CAWSSRDRGNQPQHF. The CDR3 DNA sequence: TGTGCCTGGAGTTCTCGGGACAGGGGAAATCAGCCCCAGCATTTT. The full variable domain, its missing parts supplied by reference TRBV30 and TRBJ1-5, is SQTIHQWPATLVQPVGSPLSLECTVEGTSNPNLYWYRQAAGRGLQLLFYSVGIGQISSEVPQNLSASRPQDRQFILSSKKLLLSDSGFYLCAWSSRDRGNQPQHFGDGTRLSIL.